Below, one TCR beta chain is given with its context. Its antigen is not yet known. No much larger clone exists at a distance of one base, and base qualities are not known. The sample originates from a study of siplizumab effects on memory and regulatory T cells (dated by TCRdb to the late 2010s). Describing the broader study: The effect of the anti-CD2 antibody siplizumab on alloreactive T-cell subsets was examined in allogeneic mixed lymphocyte reactions constructed from human PBMCs.

Sorted unstimulated T cells and proliferating T cells recovered from mixed lymphocyte reactions were subjected to TCRbeta CDR3 sequencing. Fresh whole blood from nine to eleven HLA-typed healthy donors was used to isolate PBMCs. The CDR3 runs 12 residues from the cysteine to the phenylalanine. The CDR3 DNA has 36 bases and is translated from base 1. Relative to germline, V is 8 bases shorter and J is 3 bases shorter, with 14 bases between their ends. The CDR1 and CDR2 encoded by the germline V gene (reference sequence) are GTSNPN and SVGIG. Points the paper makes about the study in general: Sequences below about 10^-5 frequency were poorly captured, so only a minor fraction of alloreactive clones could be mapped to unstimulated subsets. A naive or memory phenotype could not be assigned to roughly 75-95% of proliferating CD4+ or CD8+ clones. Whether proliferating Tregs from siplizumab cultures were suppressive was not functionally confirmed. The cumulative frequency of alloreactive sequences that could be traced back to unstimulated CD4+ memory T cells was significantly reduced by siplizumab. Unstimulated naive T cells appeared to be more diverse than memory T cells, and naive cells seemed to make a substantial contribution to the alloresponse. Among mappable alloreactive CD4+ clones, the Treg-derived fraction averaged around 63% with siplizumab versus around 25% in control reactions.

The library was prepared using the immunoSEQ multiplex PCR assay. Approximately 93,000 TCR templates per sample were assayed by the deep sequencing platform. Genomic DNA extracted from sorted T cells was used for TCRbeta CDR3 sequencing. Processing in the source paper ran as follows. The R programming language was used for the clonal analysis of the TCRbeta CDR3 data. Unstimulated samples were compared with post-reaction CFSE-low samples to define alloreactive CD4+ and CD8+ clones. Alloreactive CD4+ clones were assigned to regulatory or non-regulatory origin by matching sequences to sorted unstimulated Treg and non-Treg repertoires. TCRdb mirrors the immuneACCESS table, restricted to in-frame sequences. Some clones are absent from its copies; in checked studies, under half trace to an unresolved V gene, and the reason for the others is unknown. That table is the source of V, J and clone size, and D and trimming were worked out from the DNA. The sample table holds more than 85,000 clones, of which approximately 90% were seen once. The ten largest clones add up to roughly 15% of the sample.

The chain is made from TRBV30 and TRBJ2-7, with the D call tentatively TRBD1 or TRBD2, each fitting 5 bases. This clonotype originated in a human donor in good health. Material for sequencing was CD4+ T cells sorted from blood. Read as DNA, the sequence is TGTGCCGTCCGGGACCACAACTACGAGCAGTACTTC. This encodes CAVRDHNYEQYF.